Listed below are T cell receptor beta chains from one sample, sequenced in a study of blood T cells in healthy people across ages. TCRdb re-called the 5' RACE reads through MiXCR, storing one row per CDR3 protein. Here the sample spans roughly 2 million distinct CDR3 sequences, around 48% being singletons. The sample taken for sequencing was blood. All receptors come from a woman aged 40 to 50 in good health. Each CDR3 is given with its conserved first and last residue. The D gene is left open where the match is weak. Size is omitted from some rows. Given values are once, few, many or a class for expanded clones.

D gene: -
clone size: -
V gene: TRBV18
J gene: TRBJ2-4
CDR3 DNA: TGTGCCAGCTCACCCGGATTTTTAGCCAAAAACATTCGGTACTTC
CDR3 protein: CASSPGFLAKNIRYF

D gene: TRBD1
clone size: -
V gene: TRBV7-2
J gene: TRBJ2-7
CDR3 DNA: TGTGCCAGCAGCGAAGCGGCAGGGGGCTCCTACGAGCAGTACTTC
CDR3 protein: CASSEAAGGSYEQYF

D gene: -
clone size: few
V gene: TRBV7-2
J gene: TRBJ2-3
CDR3 DNA: TGTGCCAGCACTGGCAAATCGGTCTTTACGCAGTATTTT
CDR3 protein: CASTGKSVFTQYF

D gene: TRBD1
clone size: -
V gene: TRBV12-3/TRBV12-4
J gene: TRBJ1-5
CDR3 DNA: TGTGCCAGCAGTAGAACAGGGGAGTATAGCAATCCGCCCCAGCATTTT
CDR3 protein: CASSRTGEYSNPPQHF

D gene: TRBD2
clone size: once
V gene: TRBV4-3
J gene: TRBJ2-1
CDR3 DNA: TGCGCCAGCAGCCAAGATACAGCGGGGAGGAGGCGGTTCTTC
CDR3 protein: CASSQDTAGRRRFF

D gene: -
clone size: -
V gene: TRBV28
J gene: TRBJ2-5
CDR3 DNA: TGTGCCAGCAGTTTAGGCGGCAGGGTGATTGAGACCCAGTACTTC
CDR3 protein: CASSLGGRVIETQYF

D gene: -
clone size: -
V gene: TRBV4-1
J gene: TRBJ2-1
CDR3 DNA: TGCGCCAGCAGCCAAGGCGGGCGATTGGATGAGCAGTTCTTC
CDR3 protein: CASSQGGRLDEQFF

D gene: TRBD2
clone size: -
V gene: TRBV29-1
J gene: TRBJ2-5
CDR3 DNA: TGCAGCGTTGCCCCGACGGGGGGGTTTTTGGAGACCCAGTACTTC
CDR3 protein: CSVAPTGGFLETQYF

D gene: -
clone size: -
V gene: TRBV6-1
J gene: TRBJ1-5
CDR3 DNA: TGTGCCAGCAGTGAATATATGGGTGATCAGCCCCAGCATTTT
CDR3 protein: CASSEYMGDQPQHF

D gene: TRBD2
clone size: few
V gene: TRBV9
J gene: TRBJ2-3
CDR3 DNA: TGTGCCAGCAGCGAGCCTAAAGCGGGGGAGTATCGAGATACGCAGTATTTT
CDR3 protein: CASSEPKAGEYRDTQYF

D gene: -
clone size: -
V gene: TRBV20-1
J gene: TRBJ2-7
CDR3 DNA: TGCAGTGCTAGAGAGGTAGGGGGCGAGCAGTACTTC
CDR3 protein: CSAREVGGEQYF